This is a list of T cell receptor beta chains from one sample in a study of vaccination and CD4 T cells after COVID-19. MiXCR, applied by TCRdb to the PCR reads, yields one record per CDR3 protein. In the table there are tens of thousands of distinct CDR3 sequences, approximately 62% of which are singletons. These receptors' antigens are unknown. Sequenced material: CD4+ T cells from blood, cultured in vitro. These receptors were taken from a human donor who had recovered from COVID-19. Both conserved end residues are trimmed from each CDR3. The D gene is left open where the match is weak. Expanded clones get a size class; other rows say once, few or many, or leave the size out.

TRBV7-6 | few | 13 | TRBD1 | ASSLGYGRGHGYT
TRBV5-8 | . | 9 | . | ASSLEYEQY
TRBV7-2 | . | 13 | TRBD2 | ASSLSGIFQETQY
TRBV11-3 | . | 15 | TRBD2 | ASSLRLSGRAADTQY
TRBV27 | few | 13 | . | ASSLSRDTNQPQH
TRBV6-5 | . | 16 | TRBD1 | ASSYFRDRGGSNQPQH
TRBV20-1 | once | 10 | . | SVGLRSAEAF
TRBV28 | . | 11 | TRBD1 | ASRWTGSHEQY
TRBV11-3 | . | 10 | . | ASSSRRAEAF
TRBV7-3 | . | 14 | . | ASSLESWGGRNTQY
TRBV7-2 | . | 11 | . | ASRVLITDTQY
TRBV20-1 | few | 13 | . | SATRVGDTGYGYT
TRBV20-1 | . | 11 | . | SASYESTDTQY
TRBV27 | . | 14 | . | ASSLYSPTTTGPQH
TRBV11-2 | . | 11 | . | ASSFRGSAIQY
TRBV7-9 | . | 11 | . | ASSSKMNTEAF
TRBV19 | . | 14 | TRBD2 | ASKGASGSLGNEQF
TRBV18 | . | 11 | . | ASSTGSPTEAF
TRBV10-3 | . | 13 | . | AISESSVFGTEAF
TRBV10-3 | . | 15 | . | AISESNVELPTDTQY
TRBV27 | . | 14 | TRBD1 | ASSLYGTGKLDTQY
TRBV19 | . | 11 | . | ASSIEITGELF
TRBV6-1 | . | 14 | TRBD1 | ASSRTGTGFWDGYT
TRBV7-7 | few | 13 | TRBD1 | ASSLGTGGLETQY
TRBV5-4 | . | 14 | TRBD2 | ASSGVWRGGYNEQF
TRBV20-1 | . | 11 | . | SATFGGADTQY